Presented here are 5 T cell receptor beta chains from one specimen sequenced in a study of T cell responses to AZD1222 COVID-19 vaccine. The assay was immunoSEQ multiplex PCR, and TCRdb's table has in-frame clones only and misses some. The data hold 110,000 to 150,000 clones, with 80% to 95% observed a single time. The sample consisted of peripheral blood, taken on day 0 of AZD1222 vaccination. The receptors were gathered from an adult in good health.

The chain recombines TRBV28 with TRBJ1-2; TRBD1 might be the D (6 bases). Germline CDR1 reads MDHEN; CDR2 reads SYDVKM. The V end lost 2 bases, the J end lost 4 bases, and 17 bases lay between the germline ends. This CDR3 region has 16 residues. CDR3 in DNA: TGTGCCAGCAGTTTACCCACGGGGGCGGGTTTCTATGGCTACACCTTC. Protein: CASSLPTGAGFYGYTF.

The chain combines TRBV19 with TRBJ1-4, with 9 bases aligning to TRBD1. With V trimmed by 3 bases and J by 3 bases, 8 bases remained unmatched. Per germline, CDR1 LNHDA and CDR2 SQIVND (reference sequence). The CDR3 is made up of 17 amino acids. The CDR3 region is CASSISSGQGPNEKLFF. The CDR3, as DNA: TGTGCCAGTAGTATTAGCTCGGGACAGGGACCTAATGAAAAACTGTTTTTT.

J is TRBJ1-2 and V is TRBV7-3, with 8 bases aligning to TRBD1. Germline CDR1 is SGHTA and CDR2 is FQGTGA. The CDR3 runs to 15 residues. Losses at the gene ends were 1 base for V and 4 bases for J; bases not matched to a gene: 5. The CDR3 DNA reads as TGTGCCAGCAGCTTAAGGGCAGGGGGCACCTATGGCTACACCTTC. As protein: CASSLRAGGTYGYTF.

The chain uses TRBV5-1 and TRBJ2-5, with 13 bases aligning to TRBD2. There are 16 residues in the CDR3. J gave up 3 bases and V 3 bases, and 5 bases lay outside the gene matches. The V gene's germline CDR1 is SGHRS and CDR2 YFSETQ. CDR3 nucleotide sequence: TGCGCCAGCAGCTGGACTAGCGGGAGTATAAAAGAGACCCAGTACTTC. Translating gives CASSWTSGSIKETQYF.

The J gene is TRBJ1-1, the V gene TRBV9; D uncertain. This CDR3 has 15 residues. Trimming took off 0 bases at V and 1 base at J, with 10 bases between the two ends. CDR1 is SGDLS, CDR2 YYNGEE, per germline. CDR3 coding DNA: TGTGCCAGCAGCGTAGTGGAGGGAGGGAACACTGAAGCTTTCTTT. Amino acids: CASSVVEGGNTEAFF.